The table lists the clone carrying this T cell receptor (beta chain) with a few counts. Unmatched junction bases numbered 11, after V lost 3 bases and J lost 6 bases. Germline CDR1 GTSNPN, CDR2 SVGIG (reference sequence). The CDR3 is 14 residues long. This entry is derived from a study of CD8 T cells in Susac syndrome. RNA amounts of about 0.5 to 1 ug underwent reverse transcription with random hexamers. Across 54 Vbeta and 13 Jbeta, immunoSEQ multiplex PCR amplified TCR beta CDR3. A single record per CDR3 protein comes from TCRdb applying MiXCR to the immunoSEQ multiplex PCR reads. The sample holds about 430,000 distinct CDR3 sequences; 85% are singletons and the top ten take 0.09% to 0.15%.

Material: CD8+ T cells from PBMCs. This sequence originates from a human donor with multiple sclerosis. The genes are TRBV30 and TRBJ2-7; 7 nucleotides match TRBD2. The CDR3 is CAWSDVGGGSEQYF. The CDR3 nucleotides are TGTGCCTGGAGCGACGTGGGGGGGGGATCCGAGCAGTACTTC.